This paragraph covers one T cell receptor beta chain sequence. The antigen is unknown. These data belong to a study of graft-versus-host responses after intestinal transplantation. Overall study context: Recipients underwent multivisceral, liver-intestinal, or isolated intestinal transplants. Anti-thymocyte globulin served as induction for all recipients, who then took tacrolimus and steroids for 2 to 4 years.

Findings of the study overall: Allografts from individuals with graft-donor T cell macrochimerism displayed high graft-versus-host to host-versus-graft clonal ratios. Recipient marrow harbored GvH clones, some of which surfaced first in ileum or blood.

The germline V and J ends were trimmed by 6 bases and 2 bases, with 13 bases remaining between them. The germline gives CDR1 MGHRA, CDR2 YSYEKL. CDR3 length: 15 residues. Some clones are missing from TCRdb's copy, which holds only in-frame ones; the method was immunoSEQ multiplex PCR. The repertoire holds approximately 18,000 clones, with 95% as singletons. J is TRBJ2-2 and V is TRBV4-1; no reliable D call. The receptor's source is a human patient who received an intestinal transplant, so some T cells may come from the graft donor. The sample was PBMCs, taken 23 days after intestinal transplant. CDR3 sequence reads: CASSRRRSNTGELFF. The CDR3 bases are TGCGCCAGCAGTCGCCGGAGAAGCAACACCGGGGAGCTGTTTTTT.